This entry describes one T cell receptor beta chain. What it binds is unknown. The sample comes from a study of OX40 agonist ivuxolimab in advanced cancers. Study findings and constraints: Among T cells, CD8+ cells averaged more expanded clones than CD4+ cells.

Using immunoSEQ multiplex PCR, the repertoire was profiled, and TCRdb retains in-frame clones only, with some absent. The sample consists of some 84,000 clones, roughly 90% of them appearing once. The source material was CD4+ or CD8+ T cells sorted from blood, sampled in a trial of the OX40 agonist ivuxolimab. The receptor was derived from an adult with an advanced solid tumor such as melanoma, head and neck, liver or kidney cancer.

CDR3 sequence (DNA): TGTGCCAGCAGCCAAGATCGGGCTTATAACACTGAAGCTTTCTTT. Protein: CASSQDRAYNTEAFF. J is TRBJ1-1 and V is TRBV4-2; D is unresolved. CDR1 and CDR2 (germline): LGHNA, YNFKEQ. Trimming removed 0 bases from V and 2 bases from J, with 10 bases in between. The CDR3 runs to 15 residues.